One and the same sample provided the 16 T cell receptor beta chains below, sequenced in a study of T cell responses to AZD1222 COVID-19 vaccine. Here immunoSEQ multiplex PCR was the method, and the copy in TCRdb shows in-frame clones only, minus some. The data show 90,000 to 150,000 clones, roughly 87% seen once. Specimen: peripheral blood, collected on day 0 of AZD1222 vaccination. The origin of the receptors is an adult in good health.

The rearrangement links TRBV30 to TRBJ2-3, with TRBD2 identical over 8 bases. This CDR3 has 19 amino acids. Per the germline V gene, CDR1 is GTSNPN and CDR2 is SVGIG (reference sequence). The V segment lost 1 base and the J segment 0 bases; nucleotides outside the gene matches: 15. The CDR3 is CAWSDPASGGSSSTDTQYF. The CDR3 bases are TGTGCCTGGAGTGACCCTGCCAGCGGGGGATCCTCGAGCACAGATACGCAGTATTTT.

This clone was observed once. The V gene is TRBV20-1, the J gene TRBJ1-1, with D unresolved. Trimming pared 0 bases from V and 8 bases from J, leaving 7 bases between. The germline CDR1 and CDR2 sequences are DFQATT and SNEGSKA (reference sequence). This CDR3 spans 11 amino acids. The CDR3 spells CSARDPMEAFF. The DNA of the CDR3 is TGCAGTGCTAGAGACCCTATGGAAGCTTTCTTT.

Comments on this clone: The junction does not match germline at one end; this may be a read error. The chain is built from TRBV12-3 or TRBV12-4 and TRBJ2-1; maybe TRBD2 (5 bases). This CDR3 is built from 12 residues. Here the CDR3 reads CASSFVSASRLF. The CDR3 region has the DNA TGTGCCAGCAGTTTTGTGTCGGCTAGCCGGCTCTTC.

The chain uses TRBV5-8 and TRBJ1-1, with 7 bases aligning to TRBD1. CDR1 SGHTS and CDR2 YDEGEE come from the germline V gene. Unmatched junction bases numbered 11, after V lost 10 bases and J lost 5 bases. The CDR3 sequence is 13 residues long. CDR3 loop: CAVSTGLGTEAFF. In nucleotides, the CDR3 is TGTGCCGTCTCGACAGGGTTGGGTACTGAAGCTTTCTTT.

The chain recombines TRBV6-2 or TRBV6-3 with TRBJ2-1, with D hard to call. CDR3 length: 13 amino acids. Trimming removed 3 bases at V and 7 bases at J, with 10 bases between. Germline values: CDR1 MNHEY, CDR2 SVGEGT. The DNA of the CDR3 is TGTGCCAGCAGTTATTCGTTTGGGAATGAGCAGTTCTTC. This codes for CASSYSFGNEQFF.

This chain joins TRBV7-8 and TRBJ2-5, with D hard to call. There are 12 residues in the CDR3. The V end lost 5 bases, the J end lost 5 bases, and 9 bases lay between the germline ends. The germline CDR1 and CDR2 sequences are SGHVS and FQNEAQ. CDR3 loop: CASSLGRETQYF. The CDR3 region has the DNA TGTGCCAGCAGCCTTGGACGGGAGACCCAGTACTTC.

J is TRBJ2-7 and V is TRBV10-3; D is possibly TRBD1 (6 bases). Germline loops: CDR1 ENHRY, CDR2 SYGVKD. The V end was cut by 3 bases, the J end by 1 base, with 16 bases between. CDR3 length: 16 amino acids. CDR3 sequence (DNA): TGTGCCATCAGTGAAACTGTGGGGGCTATATCCTACGAGCAGTACTTC. It yields the protein CAISETVGAISYEQYF.

The chain joins TRBV5-1 to TRBJ1-5; D gene unclear. There are 15 residues in the CDR3. Deletions cut 0 bases from V and 5 bases from J, with 12 bases between. Looked up from germline, CDR1 is SGHRS and CDR2 is YFSETQ. CDR3 nucleotide sequence: TGCGCCAGCAGCTTGGACGGGGAGTCTGATCAGCCCCAGCATTTT. Translating it yields CASSLDGESDQPQHF.

The chain uses TRBV5-5 and TRBJ2-5, with D perhaps matching TRBD2 (7 bases). Trimming cost V 1 base and J 5 bases, with 21 bases left between them. The CDR3 runs to 17 residues. The germline gives CDR1 SGHKS, CDR2 YYEKEE (reference sequence). CDR3 in amino acids: CASSLRTAIQGGETQYF. DNA of the CDR3: TGTGCCAGCAGCTTGCGGACAGCCATTCAGGGAGGGGAGACCCAGTACTTC.

CDR3 bases: TGTGCCAGTAGTACCGGGACAGCAAAAGGACTAGCGGGAGATCATGAGCAGTTCTTC. Translation: CASSTGTAKGLAGDHEQFF. The genes are TRBV19 and TRBJ2-1, with TRBD2 identical over 13 bases. V dropped 4 bases and J dropped 8; count of bases not matched to a gene: 17. The CDR3 runs 19 residues. Germline CDR1 reads LNHDA; CDR2 reads SQIVND (reference sequence).

V gene TRBV5-1 combines with J gene TRBJ2-7, with D maybe TRBD1 (5 bases). Germline values: CDR1 SGHRS, CDR2 YFSETQ. The V gene lost 5 bases and the J gene lost 2 bases, with 17 bases spanning the gap. The CDR3 spans 15 residues. CDR3 amino acids: CASSSSRVPPYEQYF. CDR3 in DNA: TGCGCCAGCAGTTCGTCCAGGGTTCCCCCCTACGAGCAGTACTTC.

V is TRBV28 and J is TRBJ2-3; D is undetermined. This CDR3 is 15 amino acids long. Between the trimmed V and J ends, which lost 4 bases and 6 bases, there was a span of 17 bases. Germline V lookup: CDR1 MDHEN, CDR2 SYDVKM. In DNA, the CDR3 is TGTGCCAGCAGTTCGACGAGGCACGCCGGGGATACGCAGTATTTT. It encodes CASSSTRHAGDTQYF.

The rearrangement uses TRBV5-1 and TRBJ2-2; D remains ambiguous. The CDR3 is 14 residues long. Germline values: CDR1 SGHRS, CDR2 YFSETQ. Trimming stripped 0 bases from V and 6 bases from J, with 9 bases between. CDR3 in amino acids: CASSLDGSPGELFF. The DNA for the CDR3 is TGCGCCAGCAGCTTGGATGGTTCCCCCGGGGAGCTGTTTTTT.

This clone was picked up one time. This chain links TRBV12-3 or TRBV12-4 with TRBJ1-5; D not resolved. This CDR3 region has 12 residues. V gave up 3 bases and J gave up 12 bases, with 12 bases separating them. CDR3 DNA sequence: TGTGCCAGCAGTTTTTATGGAGGGTTCCAGCATTTT. It specifies CASSFYGGFQHF.

The J gene is TRBJ2-1, the V gene TRBV7-3, with TRBD2 matching over 8 bases. The V gene end was trimmed by 6 bases and the J gene end by 5 bases; junction bases not matched to a gene: 6. Germline assignment: CDR1 SGHTA and CDR2 FQGTGA. The CDR3 covers 14 residues. CDR3 protein: CASSVGREDNEQFF. CDR3 bases: TGTGCCAGCAGTGTCGGGAGGGAGGACAATGAGCAGTTCTTC.

This clone has only one observation. In DNA, the CDR3 is TGTGCCAGCAGCCGCCCGAAGAGGGAGCAGTTCTTC. As protein: CASSRPKREQFF. The chain joins TRBV4-2 to TRBJ2-1; D is undetermined. CDR1 is LGHNA, CDR2 YNFKEQ, per germline. The CDR3 totals 12 residues. Trimming cost V 4 bases and J 10 bases, with 11 bases left between them.